This T cell receptor (beta chain) was profiled in a study of PD-L1 blockade in urothelial cancer. For the study at large: When patients started atezolizumab at some point between 2014 and 2015, it was given at 1,200 mg intravenously every 3 weeks.

This clone was detected a few times. V gave up 7 bases and J gave up 6 bases, with 10 bases separating them. CDR1 is SNHLY, CDR2 FYNNEI, per germline. The CDR3 has 11 residues. Time point meaning: pretreatment peripheral blood. Data came from immunoSEQ multiplex PCR; TCRdb stores just in-frame clones and leaves some out. This sample yields around 130,000 clones, of which 84% are seen a single time; about 2.9% belongs to the top ten. The sequencing here drew on PBMCs, taken around atezolizumab (anti-PD-L1) treatment. This TCR was sampled from a man aged 50 to 59 with urothelial cancer. The chain links TRBV2 to TRBJ2-7; no firm D call. In DNA, the CDR3 is TGTGCCAGCACTCGGTCCCTCGAGCAGTACTTC. Protein sequence: CASTRSLEQYF.